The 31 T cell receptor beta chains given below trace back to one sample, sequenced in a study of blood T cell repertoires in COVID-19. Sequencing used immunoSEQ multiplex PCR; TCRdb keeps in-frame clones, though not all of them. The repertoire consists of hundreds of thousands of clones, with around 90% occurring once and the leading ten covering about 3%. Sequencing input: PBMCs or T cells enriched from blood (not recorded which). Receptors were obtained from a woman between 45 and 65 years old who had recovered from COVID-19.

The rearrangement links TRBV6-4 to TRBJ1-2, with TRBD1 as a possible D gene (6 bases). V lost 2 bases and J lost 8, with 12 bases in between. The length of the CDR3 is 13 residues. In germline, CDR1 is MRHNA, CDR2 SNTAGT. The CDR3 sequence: CASSDRPGGGYTF. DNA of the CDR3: TGTGCCAGCAGTGACCGGCCGGGGGGCGGCTACACCTTC.

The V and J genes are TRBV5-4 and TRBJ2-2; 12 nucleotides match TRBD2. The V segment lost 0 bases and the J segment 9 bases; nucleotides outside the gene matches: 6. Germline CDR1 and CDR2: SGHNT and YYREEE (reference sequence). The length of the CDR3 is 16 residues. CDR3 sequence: CASSLALAGGERELFF. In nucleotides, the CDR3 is TGTGCCAGCAGCTTGGCGCTAGCGGGAGGGGAGCGGGAGCTGTTTTTT. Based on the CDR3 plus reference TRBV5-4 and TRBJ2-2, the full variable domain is ETGVTQSPTHLIKTRGQQVTLRCSSQSGHNTVSWYQQALGQGPQFIFQYYREEENGRGNFPPRFSGLQFPNYSSELNVNALELDDSALYLCASSLALAGGERELFFGEGSRLTVL.

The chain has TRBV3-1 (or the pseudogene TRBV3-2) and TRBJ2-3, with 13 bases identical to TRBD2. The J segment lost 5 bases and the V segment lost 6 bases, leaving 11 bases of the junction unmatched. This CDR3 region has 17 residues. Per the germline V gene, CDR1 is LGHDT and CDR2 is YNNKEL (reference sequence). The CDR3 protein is CASSLPPGLAGLDTQYF. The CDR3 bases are TGTGCCAGCAGTCTTCCTCCGGGACTAGCGGGATTAGATACGCAGTATTTT.

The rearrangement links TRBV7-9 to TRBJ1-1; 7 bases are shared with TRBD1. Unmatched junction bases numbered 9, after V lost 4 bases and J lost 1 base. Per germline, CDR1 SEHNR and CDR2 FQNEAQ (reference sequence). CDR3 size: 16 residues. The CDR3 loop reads CASSYQQGQGNTEAFF. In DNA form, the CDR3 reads TGTGCCAGCAGCTACCAACAGGGGCAGGGGAACACTGAAGCTTTCTTT.

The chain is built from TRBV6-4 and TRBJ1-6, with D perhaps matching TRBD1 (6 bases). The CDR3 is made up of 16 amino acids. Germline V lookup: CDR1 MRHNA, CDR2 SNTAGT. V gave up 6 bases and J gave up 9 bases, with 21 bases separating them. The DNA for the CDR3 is TGTGCCAGCAGAGCGGAGACCGGGACAACGAGTTCACCCCTCCACTTT. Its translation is CASRAETGTTSSPLHF.

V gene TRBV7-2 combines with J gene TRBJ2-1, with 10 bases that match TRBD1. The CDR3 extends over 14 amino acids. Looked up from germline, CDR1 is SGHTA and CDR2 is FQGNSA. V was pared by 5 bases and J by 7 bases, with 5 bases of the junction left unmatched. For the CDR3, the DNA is TGTGCCAGCAGCGCGCGGGACAGGGGAAATGAGCAGTTCTTC. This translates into CASSARDRGNEQFF.

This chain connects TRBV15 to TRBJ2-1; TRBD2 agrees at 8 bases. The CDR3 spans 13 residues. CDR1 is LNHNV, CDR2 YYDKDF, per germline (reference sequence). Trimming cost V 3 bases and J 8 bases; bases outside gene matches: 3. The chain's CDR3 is CATSRGLDDEQFF. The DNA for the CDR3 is TGTGCCACCAGCAGGGGACTAGATGATGAGCAGTTCTTC.

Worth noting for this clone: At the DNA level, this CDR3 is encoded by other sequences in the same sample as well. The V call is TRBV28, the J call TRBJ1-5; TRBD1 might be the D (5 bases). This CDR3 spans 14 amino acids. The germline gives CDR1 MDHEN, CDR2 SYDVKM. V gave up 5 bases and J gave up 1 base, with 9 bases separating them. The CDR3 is CASSPGGSNQPQHF. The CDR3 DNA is TGTGCCAGCAGTCCCGGGGGGAGCAATCAGCCCCAGCATTTT.

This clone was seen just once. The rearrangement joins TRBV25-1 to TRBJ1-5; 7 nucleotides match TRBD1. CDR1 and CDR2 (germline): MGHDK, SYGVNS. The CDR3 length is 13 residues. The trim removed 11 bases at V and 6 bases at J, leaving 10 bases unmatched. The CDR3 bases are TGTGCCTCGGGGACAGCTGGGGTTCAGCCCCAGCATTTT. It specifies CASGTAGVQPQHF.

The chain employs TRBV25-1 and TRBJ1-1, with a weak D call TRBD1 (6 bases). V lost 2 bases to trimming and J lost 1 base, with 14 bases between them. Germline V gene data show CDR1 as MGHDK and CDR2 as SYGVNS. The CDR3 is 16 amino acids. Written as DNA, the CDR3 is TGTGCCAGCAGTGAAGTACAGGGTAAAGGGAACACTGAAGCTTTCTTT. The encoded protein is CASSEVQGKGNTEAFF.

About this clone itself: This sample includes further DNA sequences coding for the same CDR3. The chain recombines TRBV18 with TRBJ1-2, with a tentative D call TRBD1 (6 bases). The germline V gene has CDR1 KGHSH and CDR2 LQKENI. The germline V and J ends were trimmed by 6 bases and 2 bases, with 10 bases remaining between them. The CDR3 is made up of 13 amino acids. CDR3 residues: CASSRDTNYGYTF. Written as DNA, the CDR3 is TGTGCCAGCTCCCGGGACACGAACTATGGCTACACCTTC.

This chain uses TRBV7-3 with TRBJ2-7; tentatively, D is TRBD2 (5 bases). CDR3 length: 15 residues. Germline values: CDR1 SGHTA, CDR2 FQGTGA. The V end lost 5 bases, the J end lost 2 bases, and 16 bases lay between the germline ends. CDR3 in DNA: TGTGCCAGCAGCCCTAGTTCGAGCGGACCCTACGAGCAGTACTTC. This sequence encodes CASSPSSSGPYEQYF.

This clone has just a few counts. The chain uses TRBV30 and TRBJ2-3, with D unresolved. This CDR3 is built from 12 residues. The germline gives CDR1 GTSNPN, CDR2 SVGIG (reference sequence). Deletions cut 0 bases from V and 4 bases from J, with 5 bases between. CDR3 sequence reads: CAWSVRSDTQYF. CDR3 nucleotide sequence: TGTGCCTGGAGTGTCCGGTCAGATACGCAGTATTTT.

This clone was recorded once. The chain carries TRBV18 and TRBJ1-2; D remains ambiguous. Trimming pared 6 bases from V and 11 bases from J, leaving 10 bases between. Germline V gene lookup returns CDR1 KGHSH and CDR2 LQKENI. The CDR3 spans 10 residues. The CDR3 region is CASSSRLYTF. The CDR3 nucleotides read TGTGCCAGCTCCTCCAGGCTTTACACCTTC.

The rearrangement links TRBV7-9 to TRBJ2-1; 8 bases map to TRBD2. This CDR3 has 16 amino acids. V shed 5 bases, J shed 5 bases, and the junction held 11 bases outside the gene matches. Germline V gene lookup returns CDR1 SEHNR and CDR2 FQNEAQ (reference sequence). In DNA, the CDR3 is TGTGCCAGCAGCCGTTCGTCCAGCGGGAGCAACAATGAGCAGTTCTTC. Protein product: CASSRSSSGSNNEQFF.

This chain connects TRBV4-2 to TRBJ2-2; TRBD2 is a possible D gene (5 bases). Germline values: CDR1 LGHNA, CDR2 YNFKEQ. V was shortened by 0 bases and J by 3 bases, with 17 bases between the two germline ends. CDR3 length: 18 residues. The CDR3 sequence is CASSQDPPLPDYTGELFF. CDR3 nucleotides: TGTGCCAGCAGCCAAGATCCCCCCCTCCCGGACTACACCGGGGAGCTGTTTTTT.

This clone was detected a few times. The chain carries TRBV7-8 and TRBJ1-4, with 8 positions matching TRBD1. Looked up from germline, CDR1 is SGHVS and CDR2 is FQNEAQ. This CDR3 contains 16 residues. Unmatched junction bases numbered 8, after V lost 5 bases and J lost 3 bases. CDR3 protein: CASSPLQGDANEKLFF. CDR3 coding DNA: TGTGCCAGCAGCCCGTTACAGGGGGATGCTAATGAAAAACTGTTTTTT. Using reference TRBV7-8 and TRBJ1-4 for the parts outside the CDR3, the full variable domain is GAGVSQSPRYKVAKRGQDVALRCDPISGHVSLFWYQQALGQGPEFLTYFQNEAQLDKSGLPSDRFFAERPEGSVSTLKIQRTQQEDSAVYLCASSPLQGDANEKLFFGSGTQLSVL.

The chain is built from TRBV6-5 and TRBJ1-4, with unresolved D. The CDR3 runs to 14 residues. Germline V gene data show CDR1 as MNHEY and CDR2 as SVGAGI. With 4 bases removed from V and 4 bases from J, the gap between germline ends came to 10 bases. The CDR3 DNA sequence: TGTGCCAGCAGTTTAGGGAGACATAATGAAAAACTGTTTTTT. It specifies CASSLGRHNEKLFF.

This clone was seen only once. CDR3 region: CASSVMDRTTYGYTF. Here the CDR3 DNA reads TGTGCCAGCAGCGTAATGGACAGGACCACCTATGGCTACACCTTC. The rearrangement uses TRBV9 and TRBJ1-2; TRBD1 aligns across 7 bases. The CDR3 is made up of 15 amino acids. V gave up 1 base and J gave up 4 bases; unmatched junction bases: 7. The germline V gene has CDR1 SGDLS and CDR2 YYNGEE.

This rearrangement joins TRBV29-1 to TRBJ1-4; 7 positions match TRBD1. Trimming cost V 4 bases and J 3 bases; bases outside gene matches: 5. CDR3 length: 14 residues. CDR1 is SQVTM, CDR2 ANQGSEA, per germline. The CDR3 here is CSVAEDRPNEKLFF. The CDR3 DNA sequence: TGCAGCGTTGCTGAGGACAGGCCTAATGAAAAACTGTTTTTT.

CDR3 protein: CASSTYRQGGTEAFF. Here the CDR3 DNA reads TGCGCCAGCAGCACCTATAGACAGGGCGGGACTGAAGCTTTCTTT. This chain joins TRBV5-1 and TRBJ1-1; 7 nucleotides align to TRBD1. Germline loops: CDR1 SGHRS, CDR2 YFSETQ. The CDR3 runs 15 residues. Germline trimming cut 4 bases from V and 5 bases from J; bases unmatched to any gene: 11.

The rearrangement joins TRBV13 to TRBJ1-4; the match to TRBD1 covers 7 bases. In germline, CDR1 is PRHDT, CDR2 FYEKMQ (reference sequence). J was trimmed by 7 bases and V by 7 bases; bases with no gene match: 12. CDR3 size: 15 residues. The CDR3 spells CASTQSGQGVEKLFF. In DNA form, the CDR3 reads TGTGCCAGCACCCAATCCGGTCAGGGGGTTGAAAAACTGTTTTTT.

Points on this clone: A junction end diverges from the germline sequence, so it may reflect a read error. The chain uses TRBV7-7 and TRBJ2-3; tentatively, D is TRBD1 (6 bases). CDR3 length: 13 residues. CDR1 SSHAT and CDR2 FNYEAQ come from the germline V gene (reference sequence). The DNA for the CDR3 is TGTGCTAGCAGCACCGACAGGACAGATACGCAGTATTTT. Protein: CASSTDRTDTQYF. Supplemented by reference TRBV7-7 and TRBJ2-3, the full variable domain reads GAGVSQSPRYKVTKRGQDVTLRCDPISSHATLYWYQQALGQGPEFLTYFNYEAQPDKSGLPSDRFSAERPEGSISTLTIQRTEQRDSAMYRCASSTDRTDTQYFGPGTRLTVL.

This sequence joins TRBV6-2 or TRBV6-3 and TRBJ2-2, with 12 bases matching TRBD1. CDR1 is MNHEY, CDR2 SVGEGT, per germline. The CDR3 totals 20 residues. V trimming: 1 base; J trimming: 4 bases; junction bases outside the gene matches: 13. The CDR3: CASSYYRDRGLFGGTGELFF. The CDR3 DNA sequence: TGTGCCAGCAGTTACTATCGGGACAGGGGGCTTTTCGGTGGCACCGGGGAGCTGTTTTTT.

The CDR3 region has the DNA TGTGCCAGCAGTTACCCACGCTGGGCAGCCGAAGCTTTCTTT. It yields the protein CASSYPRWAAEAFF. The chain employs TRBV6-2 or TRBV6-3 and TRBJ1-1; D gene unclear. The CDR3 extends over 14 amino acids. Germline lookup yields CDR1 MNHEY and CDR2 SVGEGT. V was pared by 2 bases and J by 8 bases, with 15 bases between.

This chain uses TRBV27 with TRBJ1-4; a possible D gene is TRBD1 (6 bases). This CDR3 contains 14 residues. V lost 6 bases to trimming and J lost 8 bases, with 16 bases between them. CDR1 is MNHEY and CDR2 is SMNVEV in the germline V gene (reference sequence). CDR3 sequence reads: CASRNRVSTEKLFF. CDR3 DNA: TGTGCCAGCAGAAACAGGGTATCTACCGAAAAACTGTTTTTT. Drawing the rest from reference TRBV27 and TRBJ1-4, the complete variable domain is EAQVTQNPRYLITVTGKKLTVTCSQNMNHEYMSWYRQDPGLGLRQIYYSMNVEVTDKGDVPEGYKVSRKEKRNFPLILESPSPNQTSLYFCASRNRVSTEKLFFGSGTQLSVL.

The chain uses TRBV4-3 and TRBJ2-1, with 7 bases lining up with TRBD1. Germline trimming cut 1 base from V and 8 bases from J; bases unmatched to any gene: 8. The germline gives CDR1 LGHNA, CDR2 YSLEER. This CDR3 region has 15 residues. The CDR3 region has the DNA TGCGCCAGCAGCCAAGCCGGGACAGCAAGTTATGAGCAGTTCTTC. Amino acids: CASSQAGTASYEQFF.

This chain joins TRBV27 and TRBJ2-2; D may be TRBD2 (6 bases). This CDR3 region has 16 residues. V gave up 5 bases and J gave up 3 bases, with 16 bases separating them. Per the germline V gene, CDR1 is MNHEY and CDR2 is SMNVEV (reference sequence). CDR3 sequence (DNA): TGTGCCAGCAGTCCCAGCGGGCCCAATTACACCGGGGAGCTGTTTTTT. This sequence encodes CASSPSGPNYTGELFF.

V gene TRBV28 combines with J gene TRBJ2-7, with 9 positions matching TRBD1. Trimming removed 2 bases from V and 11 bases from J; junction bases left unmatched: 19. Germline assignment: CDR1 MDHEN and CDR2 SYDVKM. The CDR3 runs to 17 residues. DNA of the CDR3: TGTGCCAGCAGTTTAACAGCCGGGACAGGGAAAACCACCGCAAAGTACTTC. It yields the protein CASSLTAGTGKTTAKYF. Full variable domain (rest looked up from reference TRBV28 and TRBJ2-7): DVKVTQSSRYLVKRTGEKVFLECVQDMDHENMFWYRQDPGLGLRLIYFSYDVKMKEKGDIPEGYSVSREKKERFSLILESASTNQTSMYLCASSLTAGTGKTTAKYFGPGTRLTVT.

CDR3 sequence reads: CASSEQGGYNEQFF. CDR3 DNA: TGTGCCAGCAGCGAGCAGGGGGGTTACAATGAGCAGTTCTTC. The chain joins TRBV11-3 to TRBJ2-1; a possible D gene is TRBD1 (7 bases). CDR3 length: 14 residues. V gave up 5 bases and J gave up 4 bases, with 12 bases separating them. Per the germline V gene, CDR1 is SGHNT and CDR2 is YENEEA.

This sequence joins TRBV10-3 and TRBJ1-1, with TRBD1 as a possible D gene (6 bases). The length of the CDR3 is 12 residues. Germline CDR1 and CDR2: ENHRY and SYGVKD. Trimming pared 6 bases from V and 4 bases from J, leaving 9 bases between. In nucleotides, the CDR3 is TGTGCCATCAGCACAGGGTTCACTGAAGCTTTCTTT. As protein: CAISTGFTEAFF.